This T cell receptor (beta chain) was sequenced during a study of blood T cells in healthy people across ages. Alongside a J-beta primer mix, a sample-barcoded 5' primer served in a second PCR lasting 7 to 11 cycles. TCRdb recomputed calls from the 5' RACE reads with MiXCR, one row per CDR3 protein. This table holds about 500,000 distinct CDR3 sequences, less than 25% found once. CDR1 is LGHNA, CDR2 YSLEER, per germline. The CDR3 sequence is 16 residues long. Another study also made use of these data, one on T cells of mothers and their children. That paper notes: According to the study, all extracted RNA entered cDNA synthesis at 1.5 ug per 15 ul.

This receptor was taken from a boy younger than 18 in good health. V gene TRBV4-3 combines with J gene TRBJ2-1; 9 bases are shared with TRBD1. The J call is in doubt because the DNA end fits TRBJ2-7 better. Sequenced: blood. The CDR3: CASSQVSGQGWGEQYF. CDR3 coding DNA: TGCGCCAGCAGCCAAGTCTCGGGACAGGGATGGGGCGAGCAGTACTTC.